Listed here are 9 T cell receptor beta chains from one sample, sequenced in a study of identical twins. Via MiXCR, TCRdb re-called the 5' RACE reads, giving one row per CDR3 protein. The profile shows about 920,000 distinct CDR3 sequences, around an eighth of them singletons. This same sample was also part of a study on yellow fever vaccine responses in identical twins.

The source material was PBMCs. Every receptor here comes from a woman between 18 and 30 years old in good health.

This chain uses TRBV14 with TRBJ2-3; 8 nucleotides agree with TRBD2. The germline CDR1 and CDR2 sequences are SGHDN and FVKESK. The CDR3 runs 20 residues. Trimming removed 1 base from V and 0 bases from J; junction bases left unmatched: 15. As DNA, the CDR3 is TGTGCCAGCAGCCAAGTGCGGGTAGCGGGAACCTCCCTTAGCACAGATACGCAGTATTTT. This sequence encodes CASSQVRVAGTSLSTDTQYF.

This chain uses TRBV5-5 with TRBJ1-1; D not resolved. Trimming stripped 4 bases from V and 4 bases from J, with 14 bases between. Germline V gives CDR1 SGHKS, CDR2 YYEKEE (reference sequence). The CDR3 extends over 14 amino acids. CDR3 protein: CASSKWWGFTEAFF. In DNA form, the CDR3 reads TGTGCCAGCAGCAAATGGTGGGGTTTCACTGAAGCTTTCTTT.

This clonotype was counted at least ten times. The chain links TRBV5-1 to TRBJ2-1, with D possibly TRBD1 on 5 matching bases. Trimming stripped 0 bases from V and 4 bases from J, with 11 bases between. This CDR3 has 15 amino acids. Germline-derived CDR1 and CDR2 are SGHRS and YFSETQ. In DNA, the CDR3 is TGCGCCAGCAGCTTGGGTAGGGGCAGGTACAATGAGCAGTTCTTC. As protein: CASSLGRGRYNEQFF. The variable domain in full, completed from reference TRBV5-1 and TRBJ2-1, reads KAGVTQTPRYLIKTRGQQVTLSCSPISGHRSVSWYQQTPGQGLQFLFEYFSETQRNKGNFPGRFSGRQFSNSRSEMNVSTLELGDSALYLCASSLGRGRYNEQFFGPGTRLTVL.

In its sample, this clonotype was seen a few times. The rearrangement uses TRBV20-1 and TRBJ2-6; no clear D gene. The V gene's germline CDR1 is DFQATT and CDR2 SNEGSKA (reference sequence). V dropped 7 bases and J dropped 3 bases, with 7 bases sitting between them. This CDR3 comprises 12 residues. CDR3 loop: CSVKDGANVLTF. The CDR3 DNA sequence: TGCAGTGTGAAGGATGGGGCCAACGTCCTGACTTTC.

Only one count was recorded for this clonotype. The chain is built from TRBV7-6 and TRBJ2-2, with D possibly TRBD2 on 6 matching bases. Trimming left V 2 bases short and J 5 bases short, with 15 bases between. The germline V gene encodes CDR1 SGHVS and CDR2 FNYEAQ. The CDR3 length is 16 residues. This CDR3 reads CASSLMSDRGTGELFF. The CDR3 nucleotides are TGTGCCAGCAGCTTAATGAGCGACCGGGGGACCGGGGAGCTGTTTTTT.

The rearrangement links TRBV5-1 to TRBJ2-7, with 9 bases that match TRBD2. V was pared by 5 bases and J by 3 bases, with 9 bases of the junction left unmatched. Germline V gene data show CDR1 as SGHRS and CDR2 as YFSETQ. The CDR3 loop spans 15 amino acids. CDR3 region: CASRDTSGWNYEQYF. CDR3 in DNA: TGCGCCAGCAGGGACACTAGCGGGTGGAACTACGAGCAGTACTTC.

This clonotype was picked up many times. The V call is TRBV4-1, the J call TRBJ2-7; unclear D gene. CDR1 and CDR2 from the germline V gene are MGHRA and YSYEKL. V lost 0 bases and J lost 0, with 12 bases in between. The CDR3 has 16 amino acids. The CDR3 DNA is TGCGCCAGCAGCCAAGATCCAACGGGCCGCTCCTACGAGCAGTACTTC. Residues: CASSQDPTGRSYEQYF.

This clonotype was picked up a small number of times. The CDR3 nucleotides are TGTGCCAGCAGCCAAGATACCGAGGGGCACTATGGCTACACCTTC. It specifies CASSQDTEGHYGYTF. J is TRBJ1-2 and V is TRBV3-1, with D possibly TRBD1 on 5 matching bases. Germline lookup yields CDR1 LGHDT and CDR2 YNNKEL (reference sequence). The CDR3 consists of 15 residues. V lost 0 bases, J lost 3 bases, and 11 bases lay in between.

The chain joins TRBV5-1 to TRBJ2-7; possible D gene TRBD2, 5 bases. Trimming pared 4 bases from V and 3 bases from J, leaving 14 bases between. The CDR3 is made up of 14 amino acids. In germline, CDR1 is SGHRS, CDR2 YFSETQ. CDR3 loop: CASSPKMGDYEQYF. The CDR3 DNA sequence: TGCGCCAGCAGCCCTAAGATGGGAGACTACGAGCAGTACTTC. Together with reference TRBV5-1 and TRBJ2-7, the CDR3 gives the full variable domain: KAGVTQTPRYLIKTRGQQVTLSCSPISGHRSVSWYQQTPGQGLQFLFEYFSETQRNKGNFPGRFSGRQFSNSRSEMNVSTLELGDSALYLCASSPKMGDYEQYFGPGTRLTVT.